Listed below are T cell receptor beta chains from one sample, sequenced in a study of graft-versus-host responses after intestinal transplantation. Data came from immunoSEQ multiplex PCR; TCRdb stores just in-frame clones and leaves some out. Here the sample spans roughly 20,000 clones, around 39% being singletons. This sample comprised alloreactive CD4+ T cells from a mixed lymphocyte reaction culture, obtained before intestinal transplant. Receptors originate from a human patient who received an intestinal transplant. Both conserved end residues are part of each CDR3. A D gene is named only where the DNA matches it firmly. Size tells how often a clone was seen (once, few, many) or the class of an expanded clone, and some rows leave it out.

TRBD2 TRBJ2-1 - TRBV5-1 CASSLGLAGYNEQFF TGCGCCAGCAGCCTCGGACTAGCGGGGTACAATGAGCAGTTCTTC
- TRBJ2-5 - TRBV29-1 CSVGPGVETQYF TGCAGCGTGGGCCCGGGGGTGGAGACCCAGTACTTC
- TRBJ1-3 few TRBV7-9 CASSLLGSGNTIYF TGTGCCAGCAGCTTATTAGGTTCTGGAAACACCATATATTTT
TRBD1 TRBJ2-4 - TRBV6-6 CASSRAQGWAKNIQYF TGTGCCAGCAGCAGAGCACAGGGGTGGGCCAAAAACATTCAGTACTTC
- TRBJ1-6 few TRBV2 CASRERDGSPLHF TGTGCCAGCAGGGAGAGGGACGGATCACCCCTCCACTTT
- TRBJ1-4 few TRBV19 CASSLISPGNIRKLFF TGTGCCAGTAGTCTTATTTCACCCGGGAATATCCGAAAACTGTTTTTT
- TRBJ2-6 - TRBV29-1 CSVPGIQSRANVLTF TGCAGCGTTCCGGGCATACAAAGTCGGGCCAACGTCCTGACTTTC
TRBD2 TRBJ2-1 - TRBV9 CASSVGGTRGNEQFF TGTGCCAGCAGCGTAGGGGGGACTAGGGGCAATGAGCAGTTCTTC
- TRBJ1-5 few TRBV5-8 CASSTMGQPQHF TGTGCCAGCAGCACCATGGGGCAGCCCCAGCATTTT
TRBD1 TRBJ1-5 medium-sized TRBV10-2 CASSERGQDWQPQHF TGCGCCAGCAGTGAGAGGGGACAGGACTGGCAGCCCCAGCATTTT
- TRBJ1-2 few TRBV14 CASSRDTYGYTF TGTGCCAGCAGTCGCGACACCTATGGCTACACCTTC
TRBD2 TRBJ2-3 few TRBV7-9 CASSLTSGRGTQYF TGTGCCAGCAGCTTAACTAGCGGGAGGGGTACGCAGTATTTT
- TRBJ2-3 - TRBV5-1 CASSLQGGARTDTQYF TGCGCCAGCAGCTTGCAAGGGGGGGCCCGCACAGATACGCAGTATTTT
TRBD2 TRBJ2-5 - TRBV2 CASRTTGGRLKYF TGTGCCAGCAGAACTACGGGGGGGCGACTTAAGTACTTC
- TRBJ2-1 few TRBV5-1 CASTPGGHGKGEQFF TGCGCCAGCACCCCCGGGGGCCACGGAAAGGGTGAGCAGTTCTTC
TRBD2 TRBJ2-3 - TRBV5-1 CASSLGPKRGRGDTQYF TGCGCCAGCAGCTTGGGGCCCAAGCGGGGGCGAGGAGATACGCAGTATTTT
- TRBJ2-5 - TRBV11-2 CASSSRGGTGYF TGTGCCAGCAGCTCCCGAGGGGGGACCGGTTACTTC
- TRBJ2-1 - TRBV10-3 CAITSGADNEQFF TGTGCCATCACATCGGGGGCGGATAATGAGCAGTTCTTC
TRBD1 TRBJ1-2 once TRBV5-1 CASSLIGQGRHGYTF TGCGCCAGCAGCCTAATAGGACAGGGTAGACATGGCTACACCTTC
- TRBJ1-3 - TRBV4-2 CASSQTGLRGNTIYF TGTGCCAGCAGCCAAACGGGACTCCGCGGAAACACCATATATTTT
TRBD2 TRBJ2-1 few TRBV27 CASSSWTSGVDEQFF TGTGCCAGCAGTTCATGGACTAGCGGGGTTGATGAGCAGTTCTTC
- TRBJ2-7 - TRBV6-1 CASSPRRWDYEQYF TGTGCCAGCAGTCCCAGGCGTTGGGACTACGAGCAGTACTTC
- TRBJ1-6 - TRBV2 CASRGRDYNSPLHF TGTGCCAGCAGGGGGAGGGATTATAATTCACCCCTCCACTTT
TRBD1 TRBJ1-1 few TRBV5-4 CASSSRQGPEAFF TGTGCCAGCAGCAGCCGACAGGGCCCTGAAGCTTTCTTT
- TRBJ1-3 - TRBV30 CAWNIQGPIYF TGTGCCTGGAACATACAGGGTCCCATATATTTT
- TRBJ2-7 - TRBV4-1 CASRRTPGTGYEQYF TGCGCCAGCAGACGGACCCCCGGGACGGGATACGAGCAGTACTTC
- TRBJ1-4 - TRBV6-1 CASSEALKTKLFF TGTGCCAGCAGTGAAGCGCTTAAGACAAAACTGTTTTTT
- TRBJ2-7 few TRBV11-2 CASSLDGQFYEQYF TGTGCCAGCAGCTTAGATGGACAGTTCTACGAGCAGTACTTC
- TRBJ1-2 - TRBV27 CASSTALSGGYTF TGTGCCAGCAGTACGGCCCTCTCCGGGGGCTACACCTTC
TRBD1 TRBJ1-4 - TRBV7-2 CASSFIRTGGLEKLFF TGTGCCAGCAGCTTCATTAGGACAGGGGGCCTTGAAAAACTGTTTTTT
TRBD1 TRBJ1-4 - TRBV4-1 CASTPMGQGYEKLFF TGCGCCAGCACCCCGATGGGACAGGGATATGAAAAACTGTTTTTT
TRBD2 TRBJ2-6 - TRBV9 CASSRTSGGAGANVLTF TGTGCCAGCAGCAGGACTAGCGGGGGGGCTGGGGCCAACGTCCTGACTTTC
- TRBJ1-6 - TRBV6-5 CASRLGTYNNSPLHF TGTGCCAGCAGGTTGGGGACATACAATAATTCACCCCTCCACTTT
TRBD1 TRBJ2-1 few TRBV7-2 CASSTDRGRGNEQFF TGTGCCAGCAGTACTGACAGGGGGCGCGGCAATGAGCAGTTCTTC
- TRBJ1-4 - TRBV18 CASSRGGAGNEKLFF TGTGCCAGCTCACGAGGGGGGGCCGGTAATGAAAAACTGTTTTTT
- TRBJ1-6 once TRBV18 CASSPTPGRPNSPLHF TGTGCCAGCTCACCAACTCCGGGACGGCCTAATTCACCCCTCCACTTT
TRBD1 TRBJ2-1 once TRBV9 CASSITGTGPYYNEQFF TGTGCCAGCAGCATAACCGGGACAGGCCCTTATTACAATGAGCAGTTCTTC
- TRBJ2-6 - TRBV18 CASSPDSGANVLTF TGTGCCAGCTCACCGGACTCTGGGGCCAACGTCCTGACTTTC
- TRBJ2-7 - TRBV6-1 CASTPTVYEQYF TGTGCCAGCACCCCTACAGTCTACGAGCAGTACTTC
TRBD1 TRBJ2-2 medium-sized TRBV6-4 CASRGQGRTGELFF TGTGCCAGCAGGGGACAGGGTCGTACCGGGGAGCTGTTTTTT
- TRBJ1-1 - TRBV5-1 CASTEGINTEAFF TGCGCCAGCACTGAGGGGATAAACACTGAAGCTTTCTTT
TRBD1 TRBJ1-1 few TRBV6-5 CASSTRQGYHTEAFF TGTGCCAGCAGTACCAGACAGGGTTATCACACTGAAGCTTTCTTT
TRBD1 TRBJ1-1 once TRBV7-8 CASSRDRGNRYTEAFF TGTGCCAGCAGCCGGGACAGGGGAAATCGTTACACTGAAGCTTTCTTT
- TRBJ2-5 - TRBV6-6 CASSYSYRRETQYF TGTGCCAGCAGTTACAGCTACCGGCGGGAGACCCAGTACTTC
TRBD1 TRBJ2-7 few TRBV7-2 CASSLATGTYEQYF TGTGCCAGCAGCTTAGCGACAGGGACCTACGAGCAGTACTTC
- TRBJ2-3 - TRBV4-1 CASSRKRGASPRPASSTDTQYF TGCGCCAGCAGCCGAAAAAGGGGGGCCAGCCCACGACCGGCATCTAGCACAGATACGCAGTATTTT